These 15 T cell receptor beta chains were all obtained from the same sample, sequenced in a study of blood T cells in healthy people across ages. Through a sample-barcoded 5' primer and a J-beta primer mix, a second PCR was run for about 6 to 11 cycles. TCRdb recomputed calls from the 5' RACE reads with MiXCR, one row per CDR3 protein. The profile shows approximately 790,000 distinct CDR3 sequences, approximately 67% of them singletons. Sequencing input: blood. Receptors originate from a man aged 30-40 years in good health.

This clonotype has a handful of counts. This rearrangement joins TRBV29-1 to TRBJ1-5, with D tentatively TRBD1 (5 bases). This CDR3 region has 12 residues. Germline lookup yields CDR1 SQVTM and CDR2 ANQGSEA. With 7 bases removed from V and 5 bases from J, the gap between germline ends came to 12 bases. CDR3 bases: TGCAGCGCCTCAGGGTCCGATCAGCCCCAGCATTTT. Residues: CSASGSDQPQHF.

This clonotype was recorded a few times. The rearrangement joins TRBV14 to TRBJ2-6; TRBD1 matches 9 bases. The CDR3 extends over 20 amino acids. The trim removed 2 bases at V and 0 bases at J, leaving 11 bases unmatched. CDR1 is SGHDN, CDR2 FVKESK, per germline. DNA for the CDR3: TGTGCCAGCAGCCAATACTATGGGACAGGGCGGCTCTCTGGGGCCAACGTCCTGACTTTC. This translates into CASSQYYGTGRLSGANVLTF.

This clonotype was seen a few times. V is TRBV7-2 and J is TRBJ2-1, with D possibly matching TRBD2 (6 bases). Looked up from germline, CDR1 is SGHTA and CDR2 is FQGNSA. V shed 10 bases and J shed 7 bases, with 8 bases lying between them. The CDR3 is made up of 10 amino acids. DNA of the CDR3: TGTGCCACCGGGGGTAATGAGCAGTTCTTC. This gives the protein CATGGNEQFF.

The CDR3 loop reads CASSWVTGVRYEQYF. The CDR3 DNA follows: TGTGCCAGCAGTTGGGTTACAGGGGTTCGGTACGAGCAGTACTTC. The V gene is TRBV28, the J gene TRBJ2-7; 7 bases map to TRBD1. The CDR3 is made up of 15 amino acids. With V trimmed by 4 bases and J by 4 bases, 10 bases remained unmatched. The germline V gene encodes CDR1 MDHEN and CDR2 SYDVKM. The full variable domain, its missing parts supplied by reference TRBV28 and TRBJ2-7, is DVKVTQSSRYLVKRTGEKVFLECVQDMDHENMFWYRQDPGLGLRLIYFSYDVKMKEKGDIPEGYSVSREKKERFSLILESASTNQTSMYLCASSWVTGVRYEQYFGPGTRLTVT.

The chain combines TRBV10-3 with TRBJ1-5; TRBD1 matches at 10 bases. Germline V gene sequence: CDR1 ENHRY, CDR2 SYGVKD. The length of the CDR3 is 14 residues. V dropped 2 bases and J dropped 6; count of bases not matched to a gene: 1. CDR3 sequence (DNA): TGTGCCATCAGTGAGGGGACAGGGGCTCAGCCCCAGCATTTT. Translated: CAISEGTGAQPQHF.

The chain is built from TRBV7-2 and TRBJ2-5; D possibly corresponds to TRBD2 (6 bases). Judging by the DNA end, TRBJ2-7 fits better; the J call may be wrong. Germline values: CDR1 SGHTA, CDR2 FQGNSA. There are 15 residues in the CDR3. The DNA for the CDR3 is TGTGCCAGCAGCTTACCGAGGGCGGGATTGGGCGAGCAGTACTTC. It translates to CASSLPRAGLGEQYF.

V usage is TRBV14 and J usage is TRBJ2-1; 8 nucleotides align to TRBD2. V was clipped by 1 base and J by 0 bases; unmatched bases: 2. Germline V gene sequence: CDR1 SGHDN, CDR2 FVKESK. The CDR3 has 16 amino acids. CDR3 coding DNA: TGTGCCAGCAGCCAAGTTGGGACTAGCTCCTACAATGAGCAGTTCTTC. It encodes CASSQVGTSSYNEQFF. The variable domain in full, with the rest retrieved from reference TRBV14 and TRBJ2-1, is EAGVTQFPSHSVIEKGQTVTLRCDPISGHDNLYWYRRVMGKEIKFLLHFVKESKQDESGMPNNRFLAERTGGTYSTLKVQPAELEDSGVYFCASSQVGTSSYNEQFFGPGTRLTVL.

The chain employs TRBV5-6 and TRBJ2-7; 7 positions match TRBD1. The J call could be wrong; TRBJ2-4 is a better fit for the DNA end. In germline, CDR1 is SGHDT, CDR2 YYEEEE. CDR3 size: 14 residues. The CDR3 here is CASSARQGLNIQYF. The CDR3 nucleotides read TGTGCCAGCAGCGCACGACAGGGTCTAAACATTCAGTACTTC.

As for this clonotype: This may arise from a read error, as a much more abundant clone is one base away. The rearrangement uses TRBV20-1 and TRBJ2-1; D possibly corresponds to TRBD1 (6 bases). Trimming left V 1 base short and J 3 bases short, with 13 bases between. Germline V gene data show CDR1 as DFQATT and CDR2 as SNEGSKA (reference sequence). The CDR3 has 15 amino acids. The CDR3 DNA reads TGCAGTGCTAGAGGTAATGCAGGGGACTACAATGAGCAGTTCTTC. Translating gives CSARGNAGDYNEQFF.

V and J are TRBV7-9 and TRBJ2-7; perhaps D is TRBD1 or TRBD2 (6 bases each). The closer fit of TRBJ2-5 to the DNA end suggests the J call may be wrong. This CDR3 contains 14 residues. The germline V gene has CDR1 SEHNR and CDR2 FQNEAQ (reference sequence). The CDR3 DNA reads TGTGCCAGCAGCCCCACGGGGGCCGAAGAGACCCAGTACTTC. Protein: CASSPTGAEETQYF.

The chain links TRBV6-6 to TRBJ1-5, with D tentatively TRBD1 (6 bases). Trimming cost V 4 bases and J 7 bases, with 14 bases left between them. CDR3 length equals 14 residues. Germline lookup yields CDR1 MNHNY and CDR2 SVGAGI (reference sequence). The CDR3 protein is CASSFRGAEQPQHF. The CDR3 bases are TGTGCCAGCAGTTTCCGGGGGGCTGAGCAGCCCCAGCATTTT.

The V call is TRBV12-3 or TRBV12-4, the J call TRBJ2-3; TRBD1 or TRBD2 may be the D gene (6 bases each). The V gene lost 7 bases and the J gene lost 0 bases, with 14 bases spanning the gap. The CDR3 has 15 residues. The CDR3 sequence is CASTEGDFSTDTQYF. In DNA form, the CDR3 reads TGTGCCAGCACCGAGGGGGACTTTAGCACAGATACGCAGTATTTT.

This clonotype was recorded only once. The chain combines TRBV4-3 with TRBJ2-5, with unresolved D. CDR1 and CDR2 from the germline V gene are LGHNA and YSLEER. The CDR3 is 13 amino acids. The V and J ends lost 4 bases and 5 bases respectively, with 11 bases between them. CDR3 in DNA: TGCGCCAGCAGCCCCAACCCCCGCGAGACCCAGTACTTC. This translates into CASSPNPRETQYF.

This chain uses TRBV9 with TRBJ2-1; TRBD1 matches at 7 bases. Germline V lookup: CDR1 SGDLS, CDR2 YYNGEE. The CDR3 contains 14 residues. With V trimmed by 4 bases and J by 8 bases, 9 bases remained unmatched. CDR3 sequence reads: CASSQATGPYEQFF. In DNA form, the CDR3 reads TGTGCCAGCAGCCAGGCGACAGGGCCGTATGAGCAGTTCTTC.

This chain connects TRBV6-1 to TRBJ2-3; 7 bases are a match to TRBD2. This CDR3 is built from 15 residues. Germline CDR1 reads MNHNS; CDR2 reads SASEGT. J lost 8 bases, V lost 0 bases, and 8 bases had no gene match. CDR3 sequence (DNA): TGTGCCAGCAGTGAAGCGTCTAGCGGTTCAGCTACGCAGTATTTT. It translates to CASSEASSGSATQYF.